This TCR beta chain derives from a study of PD-1 blockade in classical Hodgkin lymphoma (dated by TCRdb to 2020 to 2022). Concerning the study at large: Nivolumab dosing was 3 mg/kg intravenously every 2 weeks, continuing until either disease progression or unacceptable toxicity. A peripheral blood immune signature of response to PD-1 blockade in classical Hodgkin lymphoma was defined using TCR beta sequencing and CyTOF.

Broad study findings and their caveats: Diversity was lower in patients who began nivolumab less than 1 year after ASCT, so these patients were left out of later analyses to avoid confounding by immune reconstitution. Among trial patients, those achieving complete response had baseline diversity similar to that of newly diagnosed patients, while diversity was significantly lower in partial responders and progressors. Baseline TCR diversity was reported as lower in newly diagnosed patients than in healthy donors, and lower still in relapsed/refractory patients. The study covered only a single clinical trial cohort, and the causes of the repertoire differences, possibly disease activity or prior therapy, were still not defined. CD4+ but not CD8+ TCR diversity rose significantly by C4D1 (p=0.0027 vs p=0.16), most apparent in complete responders (p=0.02).

Genomic DNA was isolated using the Qiagen DNeasy kit from unsorted PBMCs as well as from negatively selected CD4+ and CD8+ fractions. Amplification of TCR beta CDR3 regions was done by immunoSEQ multiplex PCR with primers that anneal to V and J segments. A synthetic immune receptor repertoire was used to minimize amplification bias, and remaining bias was computationally removed after sequencing. From the authors' description of their analysis: Repertoire diversity was quantified as the Shannon entropy index using custom Python scripts. Unsorted, CD4+ and CD8+ repertoires were analyzed separately, except for combined analyses in which CD4+ and CD8+ sequences were merged in silico. A clone counted as expanded when the clone's frequency after treatment rose at least 2-fold relative to C1D1, and clones undetected at baseline were given a pseudocount of 0.5. Clones with 0 or 1 copy at C1D1 were classified as singleton clones, and clones with 2 or more copies were classified as non-singleton clones. Clones expanded in unsorted samples were annotated as CD4+, CD8+ or unknown by matching protein sequences in sorted samples from the same patient. Wilcoxon tests were applied to paired samples to test diversity changes from C1D1 to C4D1. This is the immuneACCESS table as TCRdb keeps it, with only in-frame sequences that have V and J called. A part of the clones is gone; compared with another copy, unresolved V genes explain less than half, and the rest is unexplained. V and J calls plus clone size are reproduced from that table; the DNA served to infer D and trimming. In this sample the table shows roughly 24,000 clones, roughly 80% of which occur a single time. Under 9% of the sample is taken by the ten largest.

As regards this clone: What antigen it recognizes has not been identified. No quality values exist for individual bases; no much larger clone is one base distant.

Explained via the paper, the time point label denotes: cycle 2 day 1 (C2D1) of nivolumab. Relapse after autologous stem cell transplantation had occurred in all trial patients, and cohorts A, B and C were distinguished by prior brentuximab vedotin exposure. A total of fewer than 70 patients with relapsed/refractory classical Hodgkin lymphoma made up the trial cohort, and each patient's best overall response was complete response, partial response or progressive disease. Single-agent nivolumab was administered to trial patients in the multi-cohort phase II CheckMate 205 trial. An independent review committee assessed best overall response by applying the 2007 International Working Group response criteria. PBMCs from the trial were collected at three points: immediately before nivolumab initiation (C1D1), and during therapy at cycle 2 day 1 and cycle 4 day 1. After peripheral blood was drawn into 8 mL Vacutainer Cell Preparation Tubes, PBMCs were isolated by centrifugation and then cryopreserved.

This TCR derives from a human donor with classical Hodgkin lymphoma. This specimen consisted of peripheral blood mononuclear cells (PBMCs), obtained before the second cycle of nivolumab.

The encoded CDR3 is CASSQAGFGLLQFF. The DNA sequence is given as TGTGCCAGCAGCCAAGCGGGATTCGGCTTGTTACAGTTCTTC. The sequence is built from TRBV14 and TRBJ2-1; TRBD2 is perhaps the D gene, given 5 matching bases. At the junction V is shortened by 1 base and J by 13 bases, with 17 bases in between. Taken from cysteine to phenylalanine, the CDR3 has 14 residues. Just CDR3 DNA is preserved here, 42 bases in frame from base 1. For CDR1 and CDR2, the germline V gene lists SGHDN and FVKESK. Outside the CDR3, residues come from the reference TRBV14 and TRBJ2-1 proteins, so the full variable domain is: EAGVTQFPSHSVIEKGQTVTLRCDPISGHDNLYWYRRVMGKEIKFLLHFVKESKQDESGMPNNRFLAERTGGTYSTLKVQPAELEDSGVYFCASSQAGFGLLQFFGPGTRLTVL.